This TCR beta chain was profiled in a study of cytotoxic CD8 clonotypes in ibrutinib-treated CLL. V lost 6 bases, J lost 4 bases, and 18 bases lay in between. The germline CDR1 and CDR2 sequences are MDHEN and SYDVKM. This CDR3 comprises 15 residues. Sequencing used immunoSEQ multiplex PCR; TCRdb keeps in-frame clones, though not all of them. The sample comprises under 300,000 clones, 70% of which are singletons, and 15% to 17% rests with the top ten. With regard to this clone: The antigen remains unidentified.

Study results and limitations: Few clonotypes were public, and these shrank or held steady under treatment.

The clonotype originates from a human donor with chronic lymphocytic leukemia. V is TRBV28 and J is TRBJ1-1; D is unclear. The source material was PBMCs, sampled after 24 months of ibrutinib treatment. The CDR3 nucleotides read TGTGCCAGCAGCCTAAACAGCCCTCTAGGCACTGAAGCTTTCTTT. It is translated as CASSLNSPLGTEAFF.